What follows are 30 T cell receptor beta chains derived from one specimen sequenced in a study of regulatory T cells in long-lasting Graves disease. Library construction for TCR beta used iRepertoire HTBI primers and Arm-PCR of CDR3 regions. MiXCR was run by TCRdb on the multiplex PCR reads, yielding one entry per CDR3 protein. This sample has approximately 300,000 distinct CDR3 sequences, with approximately 20% found just once. The time point denotes: newly diagnosed GD, antithyroid drugs for less than 3 months. PBMC RNA served as the TCR library source. This material consisted of peripheral blood mononuclear cells (PBMCs), taken at new diagnosis, from a patient treated with antithyroid drugs. Every receptor here comes from a female donor with Graves disease.

This clonotype was observed at least ten times. The V gene is TRBV18, the J gene TRBJ2-3, with D possibly matching TRBD2 (5 bases). The germline gives CDR1 KGHSH, CDR2 LQKENI. The germline V and J ends were trimmed by 6 bases and 3 bases, with 16 bases remaining between them. The CDR3 contains 15 residues. The CDR3 region is CASSPGGSWTDTQYF. The CDR3 nucleotides read TGTGCCAGCTCGCCTGGTGGGAGTTGGACAGATACGCAGTATTTT. Complete variable domain (other parts from reference TRBV18 and TRBJ2-3): NAGVMQNPRHLVRRRGQEARLRCSPMKGHSHVYWYRQLPEEGLKFMVYLQKENIIDESGMPKERFSAEFPKEGPSILRIQQVVRGDSAAYFCASSPGGSWTDTQYFGPGTRLTVL.

There are many counts of this clonotype. V gene TRBV6-1 combines with J gene TRBJ2-1; the match to TRBD2 covers 8 bases. The CDR3 is 14 residues long. The V gene's germline CDR1 is MNHNS and CDR2 SASEGT. The V and J ends lost 4 bases and 8 bases, in that order; junction bases with no gene match: 7. The CDR3 here is CASSARTSIDEQFF. CDR3 DNA: TGTGCCAGCAGTGCGAGGACTAGCATTGATGAGCAGTTCTTC.

In this sample, this clonotype turned up a few times. The J gene is TRBJ2-1, the V gene TRBV24-1; TRBD2 matches at 7 bases. V shed 6 bases, J shed 7 bases, and the junction held 14 bases outside the gene matches. This CDR3 has 16 residues. CDR1 is KGHDR, CDR2 SFDVKD, per germline. This CDR3 reads CATSNPSTGGGNEQFF. The DNA of the CDR3 is TGTGCCACCAGTAACCCTAGCACGGGGGGAGGGAATGAGCAGTTCTTC.

Many counts were recorded for this clonotype. The chain carries TRBV27 and TRBJ2-4; tentatively, D is TRBD1 or TRBD2 (6 bases each). Looked up from germline, CDR1 is MNHEY and CDR2 is SMNVEV (reference sequence). The CDR3 runs to 16 residues. Deletions cut 0 bases from V and 6 bases from J, with 15 bases between. CDR3 loop: CASSLSSGGPGNIQYF. The CDR3 bases are TGTGCCAGCAGTTTATCCAGTGGGGGGCCAGGAAACATTCAGTACTTC.

This clonotype was found many times. The chain combines TRBV6-1 with TRBJ1-4, with 8 bases identical to TRBD1. The ends lost 5 bases at V and 8 bases at J; junction bases unmatched: 10. The length of the CDR3 is 15 residues. The germline V gene has CDR1 MNHNS and CDR2 SASEGT. In nucleotides, the CDR3 is TGTGCCAGCAGTCTCCGCGGACAGGGAGGCGAAAAACTGTTTTTT. This sequence encodes CASSLRGQGGEKLFF.

This chain connects TRBV7-3 to TRBJ2-1, with 12 bases that match TRBD2. J lost 3 bases, V lost 0 bases, and 3 bases had no gene match. The germline gives CDR1 SGHTA, CDR2 FQGTGA. This CDR3 region has 17 residues. The CDR3 loop is CASSLTTTSGSYNEQFF. The CDR3, as DNA: TGTGCCAGCAGCTTAACAACGACTAGCGGGAGCTACAATGAGCAGTTCTTC.

Details on this clonotype: This clone may be a read error of a much larger clone one base away. This chain connects TRBV11-2 to TRBJ2-1; D is perhaps TRBD1 (7 bases). This CDR3 region has 15 residues. The germline V gene encodes CDR1 SGHAT and CDR2 FQNNGV. V lost 7 bases and J 13 bases, leaving 26 bases between the germline ends. This chain's CDR3 is CASNDQGGAQETQFF. CDR3 nucleotides: TGTGCCAGCAACGACCAGGGGGGAGCCCAAGAGACCCAGTTCTTC.

This clonotype was recorded at least ten times. The chain has TRBV20-1 and TRBJ2-7; TRBD2 might be the D (6 bases). In germline, CDR1 is DFQATT, CDR2 SNEGSKA (reference sequence). The CDR3 runs to 13 residues. Trimming cost V 1 base and J 3 bases, with 10 bases left between them. The CDR3 region is CSARVAGYYEQYF. The DNA for the CDR3 is TGCAGTGCTAGAGTTGCGGGATACTACGAGCAGTACTTC.

This clonotype was recorded at least ten times. The chain recombines TRBV27 with TRBJ2-6; tentatively, D is TRBD2 (5 bases). Trimming pared 6 bases from V and 0 bases from J, leaving 9 bases between. Germline loops: CDR1 MNHEY, CDR2 SMNVEV (reference sequence). There are 15 residues in the CDR3. DNA of the CDR3: TGTGCCAGCAGCAGCGGAAGCTCTGGGGCCAACGTCCTGACTTTC. Protein: CASSSGSSGANVLTF.

This clonotype was detected many times. The V gene is TRBV12-3 or TRBV12-4, the J gene TRBJ2-1; D unclear. Trimming took off 5 bases at V and 3 bases at J, with 20 bases between the two ends. The CDR3 totals 17 residues. The CDR3 here is CASSLRVSDRVYNEQFF. In nucleotides, the CDR3 is TGTGCCAGCAGTCTCCGGGTCTCAGATCGGGTCTACAATGAGCAGTTCTTC.

This clonotype was counted between two and nine times. The chain has TRBV12-3 or TRBV12-4 and TRBJ2-7; 10 nucleotides align to TRBD1. CDR3 size: 20 residues. J gave up 2 bases and V 5 bases, and 21 bases lay outside the gene matches. CDR3 coding DNA: TGTGCCAGCAGTCCCGGGACAGGGGACTACCGTGAAGGGAAACCCTACGAGCAGTACTTC. It yields the protein CASSPGTGDYREGKPYEQYF.

This clonotype was counted ten times or more. V usage is TRBV5-1 and J usage is TRBJ2-5, with D perhaps TRBD1 (6 bases). Germline CDR1 is SGHRS and CDR2 is YFSETQ. V gave up 4 bases and J gave up 4 bases, with 26 bases separating them. There are 18 residues in the CDR3. The CDR3 sequence is CASSPSLQGPPQGETQYF. The CDR3 coding sequence is TGCGCCAGCAGCCCATCCCTACAGGGCCCACCCCAGGGAGAGACCCAGTACTTC.

There are many counts of this clonotype. The gene calls are TRBV15 and TRBJ2-7, with D perhaps being TRBD1 or TRBD2 (5 bases each). V lost 0 bases, J lost 0 bases, and 9 bases lay in between. Germline CDR1 reads LNHNV; CDR2 reads YYDKDF (reference sequence). This CDR3 comprises 15 residues. The CDR3 sequence: CATSRDEGSSYEQYF. The DNA for the CDR3 is TGTGCCACCAGCAGAGACGAGGGGAGCTCCTACGAGCAGTACTTC.

The DNA for the CDR3 is TGTGCCAGCAGCCAGGGACAGGAGGTTATGAACACTGAAGCTTTCTTT. The encoded protein is CASSQGQEVMNTEAFF. The chain links TRBV7-6 to TRBJ1-1; 8 bases line up with TRBD1. Germline CDR1 is SGHVS and CDR2 is FNYEAQ. The CDR3 runs 16 residues. J gave up 0 bases and V 5 bases, and 8 bases lay outside the gene matches.

This chain connects TRBV10-3 to TRBJ1-1; D call uncertain. V gave up 0 bases and J gave up 1 base, with 9 bases separating them. This CDR3 has 15 residues. Germline CDR1 is ENHRY and CDR2 is SYGVKD. CDR3 amino acids: CAISESSIRNTEAFF. The DNA for the CDR3 is TGTGCCATCAGTGAGTCGTCAATACGGAACACTGAAGCTTTCTTT.

This clonotype was seen ten or more times. This sequence joins TRBV27 and TRBJ1-6; tentatively, D is TRBD1 (6 bases). The germline gives CDR1 MNHEY, CDR2 SMNVEV (reference sequence). This CDR3 spans 17 amino acids. V dropped 4 bases and J dropped 9 bases, with 22 bases sitting between them. CDR3 amino acids: CASSYRGTILTGSPLHF. DNA for the CDR3: TGTGCCAGCAGTTACCGAGGGACAATCTTAACAGGTTCACCCCTCCACTTT.

Remarks on this clonotype: Given a much more abundant clone one base away, this may be a read error. The V and J genes are TRBV7-2 and TRBJ1-5, with TRBD1 matching over 7 bases. Germline CDR1 SGHTA, CDR2 FQGNSA. The length of the CDR3 is 15 residues. The CDR3 reads CASSLAQGVYQLQHF. The CDR3 DNA sequence: TGTGCCAGCAGCTTAGCGCAGGGGGTCTATCAGCTCCAGCATTTT.

This clonotype was detected a few times. A much larger clone lies one base from this, so it may be a read error. The chain joins TRBV2 to TRBJ2-1, with 10 positions matching TRBD2. Trimming took 7 bases from V and 8 from J; bases not matched to a gene: 8. The CDR3 totals 14 residues. CDR1 is SNHLY, CDR2 FYNNEI, per germline. CDR3 amino acids: CASILAGDGDEQFF. The CDR3, as DNA: TGTGCCAGCATCCTAGCGGGAGACGGGGATGAGCAGTTCTTC.

Only a few counts were recorded for this clonotype. The rearrangement links TRBV29-1 to TRBJ2-7, with TRBD1 matching over 9 bases. V was clipped by 7 bases and J by 1 base; unmatched bases: 5. The CDR3 consists of 13 residues. Germline-derived CDR1 and CDR2 are SQVTM and ANQGSEA. The CDR3, as DNA: TGCAGCGCTACAGGGGGCGAGTCCTACGAGCAGTACTTC. This encodes CSATGGESYEQYF.

Concerning this clonotype: It may be a read error: a sequence one base away is much more abundant. This chain joins TRBV28 and TRBJ2-3; 9 nucleotides agree with TRBD2. The assigned J gene may be wrong: the sequence end matches TRBJ2-7 better. Germline loops: CDR1 MDHEN, CDR2 SYDVKM. This CDR3 region has 14 residues. CDR3 amino acids: CASSLGGRVNEQYF. The CDR3 region has the DNA TGTGCCAGCAGTTTGGGCGGGAGGGTGAATGAGCAGTACTTC.

This clonotype was detected ten times or more. The chain has TRBV27 and TRBJ2-1; 13 bases are shared with TRBD2. The CDR3 totals 15 residues. Germline CDR1 reads MNHEY; CDR2 reads SMNVEV (reference sequence). V trimming: 8 bases; J trimming: 12 bases; junction bases outside the gene matches: 13. CDR3 amino acids: CASSGTSGTGWGQFF. Here the CDR3 DNA reads TGTGCCAGCTCCGGGACTAGCGGGACCGGGTGGGGGCAGTTCTTC.

This clonotype occurred many times. The V call is TRBV20-1, the J call TRBJ1-1; the D is unclear. Germline lookup yields CDR1 DFQATT and CDR2 SNEGSKA (reference sequence). This CDR3 spans 12 amino acids. V was cut by 1 base and J by 5 bases, with 8 bases left in between. In DNA, the CDR3 is TGCAGTGCTAGAGCATGGCAGACTGAAGCTTTCTTT. This translates into CSARAWQTEAFF.

About this clonotype itself: This is likely an artifact of a read error, given a far larger clone one base away. The chain uses TRBV12-3 or TRBV12-4 and TRBJ2-1; D uncertain. The J call is in doubt because the DNA end fits TRBJ2-5 better. CDR3 length: 16 amino acids. In nucleotides, the CDR3 is TGTACCAGCAGTTTCAATCAGAAGGGTCCCCAAGAGACCCAGTACTTC. Translated: CTSSFNQKGPQETQYF.

The V and J genes are TRBV20-1 and TRBJ2-3, with 13 bases identical to TRBD2. From germline, CDR1 is DFQATT and CDR2 SNEGSKA (reference sequence). This CDR3 is built from 15 residues. V lost 5 bases and J lost 2; bases outside the gene matches: 4. The CDR3 here is CSAHGTSGNTDTQYF. CDR3 bases: TGCAGTGCTCACGGGACTAGCGGGAACACAGATACGCAGTATTTT.

The chain uses TRBV2 and TRBJ2-7, with D maybe TRBD2 (6 bases). The CDR3 is 13 amino acids. Germline CDR1 reads SNHLY; CDR2 reads FYNNEI. V lost 5 bases, J lost 5 bases, and 13 bases lay in between. The CDR3 here is CASSTRESHEQYF. CDR3 coding DNA: TGTGCCAGCAGTACTCGGGAGAGCCACGAGCAGTACTTC. The entire variable domain, with the rest obtained from reference TRBV2 and TRBJ2-7, is as follows: EPEVTQTPSHQVTQMGQEVILRCVPISNHLYFYWYRQILGQKVEFLVSFYNNEISEKSEIFDDQFSVERPDGSNFTLKIRSTKLEDSAMYFCASSTRESHEQYFGPGTRLTVT.

This clonotype was counted many times. V and J are TRBV10-3 and TRBJ1-2, with TRBD1 matching 7 bases. Germline CDR1 reads ENHRY; CDR2 reads SYGVKD. CDR3 length: 17 amino acids. The V and J ends lost 2 bases and 6 bases, in that order; junction bases with no gene match: 15. For the CDR3, the DNA is TGTGCCATCAGTGAGGACTTCTCCCGACAGGGTCGGAATGGCTACACCTTC. It translates to CAISEDFSRQGRNGYTF.

This clonotype has at least ten counts. The chain has TRBV4-1 and TRBJ2-7, with 8 bases lining up with TRBD2. CDR3 length equals 16 residues. The junction had 10 bases not matched to a gene; V was cut back by 0 bases and J by 6 bases. Germline-derived CDR1 and CDR2 are MGHRA and YSYEKL. DNA for the CDR3: TGCGCCAGCAGCCAAGATCTTGGAGCGGGAGTTGCCGAGCAGTACTTC. Translating gives CASSQDLGAGVAEQYF.

This clonotype was seen at least ten times. V gene TRBV12-3 or TRBV12-4 combines with J gene TRBJ1-2, with D maybe TRBD1 (5 bases). There are 14 residues in the CDR3. V was shortened by 4 bases and J by 3 bases, with 12 bases between the two germline ends. CDR3 sequence (DNA): TGTGCCAGCAGTTCAACCGGGACCCACTATGGCTACACCTTC. It encodes CASSSTGTHYGYTF.

This clonotype was picked up many times. The CDR3 region has the DNA TGTGCCAGCAGCCCTAAGAGGGTAGCGGAAAATACGCAGTATTTT. Translating gives CASSPKRVAENTQYF. This chain connects TRBV6-2 or TRBV6-3 to TRBJ2-3, with a weak D call TRBD2 (6 bases). This CDR3 is 15 amino acids long. Trimming stripped 6 bases from V and 7 bases from J, with 20 bases between. Germline V gene sequence: CDR1 MNHEY, CDR2 SVGEGT.

This clonotype was detected many times. The chain joins TRBV29-1 to TRBJ2-1; D is ambiguous. The V end lost 3 bases, the J end lost 0 bases, and 9 bases lay between the germline ends. CDR1 is SQVTM and CDR2 is ANQGSEA in the germline V gene. This CDR3 is 14 amino acids long. CDR3 in amino acids: CSVDDTYSYNEQFF. The CDR3 bases are TGCAGCGTTGACGACACCTACTCCTACAATGAGCAGTTCTTC.